There are many counts of the clone carrying this TCR beta chain. Its target is not known. This specimen comes from a study of T-cell memory formation after mild COVID-19. Study context: Each donor largely had its own TCR clusters.

The CDR3 is 17 amino acids. Germline loops: CDR1 KGHDR, CDR2 SFDVKD. Unmatched junction bases numbered 6, after V lost 4 bases and J lost 2 bases. Overall study results and limits: Nothing showed for sure that second-wave clones peaking on day 37 were SARS-CoV-2 specific.

5'RACE with constant-segment primers yielded barcoded, UMI-tagged TCR alpha and TCR beta cDNA libraries. MiXCR, applied by TCRdb to the 5' RACE reads, yields one record per CDR3 protein. The sample includes just over 50,000 distinct CDR3 sequences, approximately 9.1% of them seen just once. The clonotype comes from an adult woman who had mild COVID-19 (a few samples of this study predate the infection). Cell type and time point are not known. This rearrangement joins TRBV24-1 to TRBJ2-3; the match to TRBD2 covers 12 bases. Input material: PBMCs or a T cell subset sorted from them (not recorded which). The CDR3 DNA sequence: TGTGCCACCAGTGACCGTGGACTAGCGGGGCCCACAGATACGCAGTATTTT. It encodes CATSDRGLAGPTDTQYF.